This TCR beta chain was sequenced during a study of T cells after yellow fever vaccination. Looking at the study overall: Where fractions had low cell numbers, libraries were prepared from them with the SMART-Seq v4 Ultra Low Input RNA kit. Study outcomes and limitations: Shared CD4/CD8 clonotypes were a small share, likely from convergent recombination. The secondary response peaked faster, at day 5 versus 15, but was weaker.

A few counts support this clonotype. The antigen remains unidentified. TCRdb re-called the 5' RACE reads through MiXCR, storing one row per CDR3 protein. The sample has about 550,000 distinct CDR3 sequences, less than 20% seen once. Germline V gives CDR1 MNHEY, CDR2 SMNVEV (reference sequence). The CDR3 contains 16 residues. The V gene end was trimmed by 1 base and the J gene end by 2 bases; junction bases not matched to a gene: 8. The J gene is TRBJ2-7, the V gene TRBV27; 7 positions agree with TRBD2. The specimen was PBMCs, collected 15 days after the yellow fever booster vaccination. This receptor was obtained from a young man who received the YFV17D yellow fever vaccine. In DNA form, the CDR3 reads TGTGCCAGCAGTTTATTCGCTACTAGCGCGACCTACGAGCAGTACTTC. This encodes CASSLFATSATYEQYF.